Listed below are T cell receptor beta chains from one sample, sequenced in a study of CD8 T cells in ankylosing spondylitis. TCRdb recomputed calls from the 5' RACE reads with MiXCR, one row per CDR3 protein. The repertoire has 330,000 or so distinct CDR3 sequences, less than 10% of them found once; the top ten carry more than 14%. Sequenced: blood, either unsorted or a sorted T cell fraction (not recorded which). The origin of the receptors is a male donor with ankylosing spondylitis. Each CDR3 is given with its conserved first and last residue. D genes are given only for firm matches. Rows may omit the clone size; those that give it use once, few, many or a size class.

v_gene	abundance	j_gene	d_gene	CDR3aa	CDR3nt
TRBV5-1	many	TRBJ2-7	TRBD2	CASSPGRSEQYF	TGCGCCAGCAGCCCCGGGAGGTCCGAGCAGTACTTC
TRBV14	few	TRBJ1-2	.	CASSQQGIGGYTF	TGTGCCAGCAGCCAACAGGGGATCGGTGGCTACACCTTC
TRBV4-1	few	TRBJ2-5	TRBD2	CASSNRLAGISRQETQYF	TGCGCCAGCAGCAATCGACTAGCGGGAATCTCACGCCAAGAGACCCAGTACTTC
TRBV20-1	few	TRBJ2-3	.	CSAPAVELDDGTQYF	TGCAGTGCACCCGCTGTGGAGTTAGATGACGGTACGCAGTATTTT
TRBV27	many	TRBJ1-1	.	CASSGSGSTEAFF	TGTGCCAGCAGTGGATCGGGGTCCACTGAAGCTTTCTTT
TRBV29-1	few	TRBJ2-7	.	CSVLGPGTAYEQYF	TGCAGCGTCCTCGGTCCGGGCACGGCCTACGAGCAGTACTTC
TRBV6-2/TRBV6-3	.	TRBJ2-3	.	CASSYSRSAGLADTQYF	TGTGCCAGCAGTTACTCGAGAAGCGCGGGGCTGGCAGATACGCAGTATTTT
TRBV4-3	.	TRBJ2-3	.	CASSRLGTDTQYF	TGCGCCAGCAGCAGACTAGGCACAGATACGCAGTATTTT
TRBV20-1	few	TRBJ2-3	.	CSARVSGWDTQYF	TGCAGTGCTAGAGTCTCGGGGTGGGATACGCAGTATTTT
TRBV6-5	few	TRBJ2-2	TRBD1	CASSYSDRVGTGELFF	TGTGCCAGCAGTTACTCGGACAGGGTGGGCACCGGGGAGCTGTTTTTT
TRBV4-3	many	TRBJ2-2	TRBD1	CASSTRDRAMNTGELFF	TGCGCCAGCAGCACCCGGGACAGGGCTATGAACACCGGGGAGCTGTTTTTT
TRBV20-1	few	TRBJ2-1	TRBD2	CSARGLMGLAEKSSYNEQFF	TGCAGTGCTAGAGGCCTTATGGGACTAGCGGAGAAGAGCTCCTACAATGAGCAGTTCTTC
TRBV13	.	TRBJ2-3	TRBD2	CASSLSISRTSTDTQYF	TGTGCCAGCAGCCTCTCTATCTCCCGGACTAGCACCGATACGCAGTATTTT
TRBV12-3/TRBV12-4	many	TRBJ1-1	TRBD1	CASRPGGTGVGEAFF	TGTGCCAGCAGGCCCGGAGGGACAGGGGTCGGTGAAGCTTTCTTT
TRBV6-1	many	TRBJ1-6	.	CASSPDRGSGHSPLHF	TGTGCCAGCAGCCCCGACAGAGGGTCTGGTCATTCACCCCTCCACTTT
TRBV7-3	few	TRBJ2-2	.	CASSLMASPNTGELFF	TGTGCCAGCAGCTTAATGGCTAGTCCGAACACCGGGGAGCTGTTTTTT
TRBV12-3/TRBV12-4	.	TRBJ2-7	TRBD2	CASSLASGLAAVYEQYF	TGTGCCAGCAGTTTAGCGTCGGGACTAGCGGCCGTCTACGAGCAGTACTTC
TRBV7-9	.	TRBJ1-4	TRBD1	CASSKTGGHATNEKLFF	TGTGCCAGCAGCAAAACAGGGGGCCATGCAACTAATGAAAAACTGTTTTTT
TRBV5-1	few	TRBJ1-3	TRBD1	CASSRGQAGPAVSGNTIYF	TGCGCCAGCAGCCGGGGACAGGCCGGGCCCGCGGTCTCTGGAAACACCATATATTTT
TRBV6-1	few	TRBJ2-7	.	CASREGQISSYEQYF	TGTGCCAGCAGGGAAGGACAGATTAGTTCCTACGAGCAGTACTTC
TRBV6-5	.	TRBJ2-1	TRBD2	CASSYGGGQFF	TGTGCCAGCAGTTACGGCGGGGGGCAGTTCTTC
TRBV7-3	many	TRBJ2-3	.	CASTITGTITDTQYF	TGTGCCAGCACCATAACAGGGACTATCACAGATACGCAGTATTTT
TRBV6-4	many	TRBJ1-1	.	CASSVEGGTEAFF	TGTGCCAGCAGTGTCGAGGGGGGAACTGAAGCTTTCTTT
TRBV29-1	few	TRBJ1-3	.	CSGRHSGNTIYF	TGCAGTGGACGGCACTCTGGAAACACCATATATTTT
TRBV5-1	many	TRBJ1-5	.	CASSLDGRGRAQHF	TGCGCCAGCAGCTTGGACGGCCGCGGCCGTGCCCAGCATTTT
TRBV28	many	TRBJ1-2	.	CASSLIGPLGYTF	TGTGCCAGCAGTTTAATAGGGCCGTTAGGCTACACCTTC
TRBV5-1	many	TRBJ2-4	.	CASSLGYSGDKNIQYF	TGCGCCAGCAGCCTTGGGTATTCCGGGGATAAAAACATTCAGTACTTC
TRBV12-3/TRBV12-4	few	TRBJ1-6	.	CASSPQQGSYNSPLHF	TGTGCCAGCAGTCCACAACAGGGCTCCTATAATTCACCCCTCCACTTT
TRBV29-1	few	TRBJ2-1	TRBD2	CSISGLAGLAESYNEQFF	TGCAGCATCAGCGGGCTGGCGGGACTAGCGGAATCCTACAATGAGCAGTTCTTC
TRBV10-3	many	TRBJ2-7	TRBD1	CAIKRDRAGEQYF	TGTGCCATCAAACGGGACAGGGCCGGCGAGCAGTACTTC
TRBV20-1	.	TRBJ2-7	TRBD1	CSASSGQGSYEQYF	TGCAGTGCTAGCTCCGGACAGGGTTCCTACGAGCAGTACTTC